In its sample, the clone carrying this T cell receptor (beta chain) was seen a few times. Antigen: not known. This entry is derived from a study of T cells in Graves' hyperthyroidism and ophthalmopathy. The study's findings and limits: Also found in blood were most expanded thyroid clonotypes above 0.001.

The ends were cut back, 5 bases at V and 11 bases at J, with 16 bases in the middle. The CDR3 sequence is 13 residues long. Germline V CDR1 and CDR2: SNHLY, FYNNEI. Authors of the study amplified TCR beta CDR3 regions from RNA transcripts. The HTBI primer set drove a first-round RT-PCR of the TCR CDR3. MiXCR, applied by TCRdb to the multiplex PCR reads, yields one record per CDR3 protein. The sample carries roughly 500,000 distinct CDR3 sequences, 20% to 25% recorded once. The rearrangement joins TRBV2 to TRBJ2-4; D remains ambiguous. This clonotype was obtained from a woman in her sixties or seventies with Graves' ophthalmopathy. The sample comprised blood. This CDR3 is CASSLDLGSFQYF. In DNA, the CDR3 is TGTGCCAGCAGTTTGGACCTCGGGTCTTTTCAGTACTTC. Drawing the rest from reference TRBV2 and TRBJ2-4, the complete variable domain is EPEVTQTPSHQVTQMGQEVILRCVPISNHLYFYWYRQILGQKVEFLVSFYNNEISEKSEIFDDQFSVERPDGSNFTLKIRSTKLEDSAMYFCASSLDLGSFQYFGAGTRLSVL.